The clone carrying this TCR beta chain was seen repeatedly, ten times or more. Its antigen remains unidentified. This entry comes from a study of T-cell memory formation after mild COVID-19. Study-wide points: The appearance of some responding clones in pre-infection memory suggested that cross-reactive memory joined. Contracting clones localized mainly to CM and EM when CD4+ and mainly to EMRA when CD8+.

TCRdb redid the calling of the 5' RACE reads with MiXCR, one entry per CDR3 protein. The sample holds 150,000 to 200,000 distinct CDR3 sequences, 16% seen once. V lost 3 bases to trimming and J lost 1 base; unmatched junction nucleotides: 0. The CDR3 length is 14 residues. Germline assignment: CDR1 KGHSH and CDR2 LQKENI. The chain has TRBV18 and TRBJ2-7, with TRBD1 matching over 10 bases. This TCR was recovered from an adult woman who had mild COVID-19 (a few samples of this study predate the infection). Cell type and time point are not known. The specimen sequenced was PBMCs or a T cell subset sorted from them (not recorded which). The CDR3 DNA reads TGTGCCAGCTCACCGGGACAGGGGTCCTACGAGCAGTACTTC. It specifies CASSPGQGSYEQYF.